This T cell receptor (beta chain) is from a study of cytotoxic CD8 clonotypes in ibrutinib-treated CLL. Study context: With a range of 6 to 36, the median treatment time before response samples were taken was more than 10 months. Study-level points and caveats: Upon ibrutinib response clonality rose, and upon progression it fell back toward baseline.

This clone was counted many times. No antigen is known for it. There are 15 residues in the CDR3. Germline CDR1 is SNHLY and CDR2 is FYNNEI. The V end lost 5 bases, the J end lost 5 bases, and 15 bases lay between the germline ends. Some clones are missing from TCRdb's copy, which holds only in-frame ones; the method was immunoSEQ multiplex PCR. The profile shows about 45,000 clones, under 80% of them singletons. The specimen was PBMCs, collected after 24 months of ibrutinib treatment. This TCR derives from a human donor with chronic lymphocytic leukemia. The V call is TRBV2, the J call TRBJ2-2; D is unclear. CDR3 nucleotides: TGTGCCAGCAGTCGAAGCCAGCCCAAGACCGGGGAGCTGTTTTTT. Translated, it gives CASSRSQPKTGELFF.